What follows is one TCR beta chain and its context. Its antigen is still unknown. Busulfan-fludarabine conditioning, marrow transplant, and cyclophosphamide on days +3 and +4 were administered. Per germline, CDR1 SNHLY and CDR2 FYNNEI. V lost 6 bases to trimming and J lost 6 bases; unmatched junction nucleotides: 13. The CDR3 contains 17 residues. TCRdb keeps only in-frame clones here, not all; method: immunoSEQ multiplex PCR. This table has roughly 8,700 clones, under 90% appearing once. This record comes from a study of T cells after posttransplantation cyclophosphamide. Whole-study results and caveats: Recipient CMV seropositivity and CMV reactivation strongly tracked TRB clonality. TRB overlap between skin or GI tissue T cells and blood was limited.

The sample here was CD4+ T cells sorted from blood, taken approximately 1,500 days after allogeneic stem cell transplant with posttransplant cyclophosphamide. The chain has TRBV2 and TRBJ2-3; 12 nucleotides match TRBD2. This TCR was sampled from a female patient between 50 and 59 years old who received an allogeneic stem cell transplant from a related donor, was CMV-positive, and had no GVHD. Some T cells may have originated in the graft donor. CDR3 coding DNA: TGTGCCAGCAGCCGGAGGACTAGCGGGACCGCTATGGATACGCAGTATTTT. Translation gives CASSRRTSGTAMDTQYF.